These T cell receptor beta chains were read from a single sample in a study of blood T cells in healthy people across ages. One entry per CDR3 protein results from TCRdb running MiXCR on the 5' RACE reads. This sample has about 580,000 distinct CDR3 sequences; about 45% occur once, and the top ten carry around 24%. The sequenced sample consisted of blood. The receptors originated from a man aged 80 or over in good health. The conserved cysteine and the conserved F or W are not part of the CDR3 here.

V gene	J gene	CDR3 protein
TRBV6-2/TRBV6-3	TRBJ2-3	ASSGAGFRDTQY
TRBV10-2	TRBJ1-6	ASSGGADSPLH
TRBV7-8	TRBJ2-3	ASSFGPLFDTQY
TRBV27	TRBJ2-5	ASSRAGQGVQETQY
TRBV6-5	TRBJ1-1	ASSRGILMNTEAF
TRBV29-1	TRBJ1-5	SVGKVPNQPQH
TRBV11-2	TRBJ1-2	ASSPSDRAGYT
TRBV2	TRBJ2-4	ASSELGLAGVKNSQY
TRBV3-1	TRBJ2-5	ASSQEGGQTQY
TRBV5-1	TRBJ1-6	ASSLQAQTGTISPLH
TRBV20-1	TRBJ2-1	SASRILAEYYNEQF
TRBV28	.	AGPPGEETQY
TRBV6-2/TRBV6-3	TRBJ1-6	ASNPTGSYNSPLH
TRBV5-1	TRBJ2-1	ASSFHRVTSFDEQF
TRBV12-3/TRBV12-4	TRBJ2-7	ASSLVGLLGEQY
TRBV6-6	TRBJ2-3	ASRQTPSDTQY
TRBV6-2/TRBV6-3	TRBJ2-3	ASSDPRIAGGLTDTQY
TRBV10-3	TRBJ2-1	AISLDSYNEQF
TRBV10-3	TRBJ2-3	AISPRGGGSLTDTQY
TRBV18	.	ATLSGSSYNEQY
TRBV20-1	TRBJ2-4	SASLAGLSKNIQY
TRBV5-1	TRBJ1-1	ASSPTGQMNTEAF
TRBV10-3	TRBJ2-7	AISAAGVSYEQY
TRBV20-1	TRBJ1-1	SAREPGVNTEAF
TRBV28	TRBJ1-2	ASSATVDRDRGYT
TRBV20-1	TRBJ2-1	SALDLAGGRNEQF
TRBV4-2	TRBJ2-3	ASSQDIGEGTDTQY
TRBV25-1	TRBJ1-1	ASSEYSRRNTEAF
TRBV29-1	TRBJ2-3	SYEGGSTGTQY
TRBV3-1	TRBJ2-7	ASSQARYEQY
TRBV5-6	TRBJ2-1	ASSSEGGRVGEQF